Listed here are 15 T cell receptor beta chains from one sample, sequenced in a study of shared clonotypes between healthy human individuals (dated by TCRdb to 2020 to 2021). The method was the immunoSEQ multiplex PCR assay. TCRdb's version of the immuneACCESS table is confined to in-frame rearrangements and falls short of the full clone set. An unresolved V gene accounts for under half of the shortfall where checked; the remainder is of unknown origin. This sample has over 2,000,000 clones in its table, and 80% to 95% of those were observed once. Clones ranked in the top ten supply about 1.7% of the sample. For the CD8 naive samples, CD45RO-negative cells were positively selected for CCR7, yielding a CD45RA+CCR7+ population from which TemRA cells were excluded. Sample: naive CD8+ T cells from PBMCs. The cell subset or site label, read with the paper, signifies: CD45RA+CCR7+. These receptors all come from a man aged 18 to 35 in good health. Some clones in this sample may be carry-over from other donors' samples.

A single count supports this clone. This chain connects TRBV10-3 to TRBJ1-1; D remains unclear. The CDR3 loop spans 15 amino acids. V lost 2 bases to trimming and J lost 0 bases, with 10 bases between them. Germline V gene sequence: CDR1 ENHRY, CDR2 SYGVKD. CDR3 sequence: CAISEGQALNTEAFF. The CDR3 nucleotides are TGTGCCATCAGTGAGGGGCAGGCCCTGAACACTGAAGCTTTCTTT.

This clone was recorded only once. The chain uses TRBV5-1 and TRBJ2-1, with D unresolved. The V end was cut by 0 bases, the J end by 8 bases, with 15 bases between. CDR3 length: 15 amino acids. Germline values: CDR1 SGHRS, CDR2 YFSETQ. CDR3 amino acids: CASSLVGPRDYEQFF. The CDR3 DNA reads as TGCGCCAGCAGCTTGGTGGGTCCAAGAGATTATGAGCAGTTCTTC.

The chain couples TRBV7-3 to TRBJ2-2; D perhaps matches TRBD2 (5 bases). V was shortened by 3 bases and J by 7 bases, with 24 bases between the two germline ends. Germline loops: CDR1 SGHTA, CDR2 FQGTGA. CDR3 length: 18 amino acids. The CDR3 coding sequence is TGTGCCAGCAGCTTGATCGTCCCGAGGAGGCGTTTGGACGGGGAGCTGTTTTTT. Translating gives CASSLIVPRRRLDGELFF.

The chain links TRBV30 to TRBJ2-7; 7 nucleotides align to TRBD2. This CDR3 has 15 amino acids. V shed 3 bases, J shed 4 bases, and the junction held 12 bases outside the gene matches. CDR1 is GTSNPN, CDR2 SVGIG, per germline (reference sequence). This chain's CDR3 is CAWSVGASGFYEQYF. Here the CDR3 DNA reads TGTGCCTGGAGCGTTGGAGCTAGCGGTTTTTACGAGCAGTACTTC.

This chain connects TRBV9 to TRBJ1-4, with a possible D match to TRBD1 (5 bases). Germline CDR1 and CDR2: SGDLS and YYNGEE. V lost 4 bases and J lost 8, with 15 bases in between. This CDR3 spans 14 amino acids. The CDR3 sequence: CASSIRVAGEKLFF. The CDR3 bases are TGTGCCAGCAGCATCAGGGTTGCCGGCGAAAAACTGTTTTTT.

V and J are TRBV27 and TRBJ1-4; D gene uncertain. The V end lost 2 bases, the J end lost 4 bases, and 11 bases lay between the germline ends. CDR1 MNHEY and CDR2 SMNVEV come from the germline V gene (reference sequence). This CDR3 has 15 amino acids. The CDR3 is CASSLSQNLNEKLFF. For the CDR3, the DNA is TGTGCCAGCAGTTTAAGTCAGAACCTTAATGAAAAACTGTTTTTT. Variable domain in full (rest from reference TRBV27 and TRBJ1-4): EAQVTQNPRYLITVTGKKLTVTCSQNMNHEYMSWYRQDPGLGLRQIYYSMNVEVTDKGDVPEGYKVSRKEKRNFPLILESPSPNQTSLYFCASSLSQNLNEKLFFGSGTQLSVL.

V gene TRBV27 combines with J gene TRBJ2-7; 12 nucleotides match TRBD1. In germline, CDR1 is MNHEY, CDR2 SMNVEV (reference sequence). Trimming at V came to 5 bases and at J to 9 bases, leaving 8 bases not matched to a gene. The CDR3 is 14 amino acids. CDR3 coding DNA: TGTGCCAGCAGTCAAGGGACAGGGGGCTTAGTGCAGTACTTC. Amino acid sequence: CASSQGTGGLVQYF.

The CDR3 DNA sequence: TGTGCCAGCAGTCTAAAACAGGGCCGAAGCACAGATACGCAGTATTTT. Encoded protein: CASSLKQGRSTDTQYF. V is TRBV28 and J is TRBJ2-3; a possible D gene is TRBD1 (6 bases). The CDR3 consists of 16 residues. Trimming left V 5 bases short and J 0 bases short, with 15 bases between. Germline CDR1 is MDHEN and CDR2 is SYDVKM.

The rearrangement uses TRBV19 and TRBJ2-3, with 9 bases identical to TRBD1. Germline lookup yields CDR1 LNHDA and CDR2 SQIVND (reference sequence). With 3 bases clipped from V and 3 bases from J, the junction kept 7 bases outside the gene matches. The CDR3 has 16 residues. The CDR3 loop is CASSIRYRGRTDTQYF. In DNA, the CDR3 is TGTGCCAGTAGTATTAGGTACAGGGGGCGGACAGATACGCAGTATTTT.

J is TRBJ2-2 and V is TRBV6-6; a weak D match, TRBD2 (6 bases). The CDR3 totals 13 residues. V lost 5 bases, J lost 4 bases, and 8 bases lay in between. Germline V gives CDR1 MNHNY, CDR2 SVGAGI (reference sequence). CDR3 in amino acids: CASSGGGTGELFF. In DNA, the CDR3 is TGTGCCAGCAGTGGGGGAGGCACCGGGGAGCTGTTTTTT.

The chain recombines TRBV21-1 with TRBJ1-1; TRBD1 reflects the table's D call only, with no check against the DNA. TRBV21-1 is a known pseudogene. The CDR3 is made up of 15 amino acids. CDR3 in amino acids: CASSSSTGFGTEAFF. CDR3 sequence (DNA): TGTGCCAGCAGCAGCTCGACAGGGTTCGGCACTGAAGCTTTCTTT.

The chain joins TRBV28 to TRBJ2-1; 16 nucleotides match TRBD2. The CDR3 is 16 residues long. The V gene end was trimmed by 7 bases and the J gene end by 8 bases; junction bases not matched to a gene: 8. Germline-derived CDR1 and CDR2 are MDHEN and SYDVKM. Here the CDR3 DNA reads TGTGCCAGCACCTTCCAGGGACTAGCGGGAGGGTATGAGCAGTTCTTC. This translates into CASTFQGLAGGYEQFF.

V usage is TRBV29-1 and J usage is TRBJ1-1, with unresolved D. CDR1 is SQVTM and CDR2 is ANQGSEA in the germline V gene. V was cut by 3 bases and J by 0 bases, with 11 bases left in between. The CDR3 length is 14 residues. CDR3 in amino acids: CSVERAEMNTEAFF. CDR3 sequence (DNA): TGCAGCGTTGAGCGGGCAGAAATGAACACTGAAGCTTTCTTT.

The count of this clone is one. Here the CDR3 reads CASGSPQGGTNTQYF. CDR3 nucleotide sequence: TGTGCTAGTGGTTCCCCCCAGGGGGGCACGAATACGCAGTATTTT. The chain employs TRBV12-5 and TRBJ2-3; possible D gene TRBD1, 7 bases. CDR1 is LGHNT, CDR2 FRNRAP, per germline. V shed 4 bases and J shed 7 bases, with 18 bases lying between them. The CDR3 spans 15 residues.

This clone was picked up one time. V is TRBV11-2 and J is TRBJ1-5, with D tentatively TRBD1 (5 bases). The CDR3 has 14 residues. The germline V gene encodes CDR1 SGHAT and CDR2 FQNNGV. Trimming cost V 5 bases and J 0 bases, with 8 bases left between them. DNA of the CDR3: TGTGCCAGCAGCCGGGACTATAGCAATCAGCCCCAGCATTTT. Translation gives CASSRDYSNQPQHF.